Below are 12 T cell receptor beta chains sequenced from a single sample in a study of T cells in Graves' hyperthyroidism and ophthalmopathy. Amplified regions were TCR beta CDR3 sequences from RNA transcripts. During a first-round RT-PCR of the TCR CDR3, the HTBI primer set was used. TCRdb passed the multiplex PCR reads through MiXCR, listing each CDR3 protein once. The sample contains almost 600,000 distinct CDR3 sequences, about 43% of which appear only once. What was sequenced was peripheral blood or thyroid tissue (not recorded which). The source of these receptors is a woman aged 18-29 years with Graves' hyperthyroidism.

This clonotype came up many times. DNA for the CDR3: TGTGCCAGCAGTCAGGACAGTGGCGGAAAACTGTTTTTT. Amino acid sequence: CASSQDSGGKLFF. The gene calls are TRBV2 and TRBJ1-4, with a weak D call TRBD1 (6 bases). The length of the CDR3 is 13 residues. The V end lost 5 bases, the J end lost 10 bases, and 14 bases lay between the germline ends. Germline V lookup: CDR1 SNHLY, CDR2 FYNNEI.

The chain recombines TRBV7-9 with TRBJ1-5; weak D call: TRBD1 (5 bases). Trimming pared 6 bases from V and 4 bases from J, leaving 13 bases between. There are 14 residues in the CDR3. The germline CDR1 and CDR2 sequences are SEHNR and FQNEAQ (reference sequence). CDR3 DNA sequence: TGTGCCAGCAGGCTGGACACAACGAATCAGCCCCAGCATTTT. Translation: CASRLDTTNQPQHF.

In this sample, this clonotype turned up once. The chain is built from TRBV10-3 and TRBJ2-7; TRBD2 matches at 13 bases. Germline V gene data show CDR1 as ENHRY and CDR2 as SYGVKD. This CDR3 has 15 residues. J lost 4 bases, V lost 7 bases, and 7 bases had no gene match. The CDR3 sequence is CAITGTSGTIYEQYF. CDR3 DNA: TGTGCCATCACTGGGACTAGCGGGACTATATACGAGCAGTACTTC.

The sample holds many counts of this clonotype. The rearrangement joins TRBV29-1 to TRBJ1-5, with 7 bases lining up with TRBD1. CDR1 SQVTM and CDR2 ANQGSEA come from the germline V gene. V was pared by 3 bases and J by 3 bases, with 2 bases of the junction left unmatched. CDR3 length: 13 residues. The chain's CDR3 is CSVEGQPNQPQHF. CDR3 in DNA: TGCAGCGTTGAGGGACAGCCCAATCAGCCCCAGCATTTT.

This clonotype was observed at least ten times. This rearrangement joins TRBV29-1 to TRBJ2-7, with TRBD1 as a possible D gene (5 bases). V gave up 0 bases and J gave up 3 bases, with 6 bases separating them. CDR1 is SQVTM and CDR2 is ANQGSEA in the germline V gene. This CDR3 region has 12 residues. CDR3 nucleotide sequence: TGCAGCGTTGAAGAAGGGGACTACGAGCAGTACTTC. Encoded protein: CSVEEGDYEQYF.

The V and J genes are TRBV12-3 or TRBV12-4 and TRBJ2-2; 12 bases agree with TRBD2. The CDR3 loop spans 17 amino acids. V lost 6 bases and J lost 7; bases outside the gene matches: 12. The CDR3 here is CASSRTRLAGEGGELFF. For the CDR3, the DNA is TGTGCCAGCAGCCGAACCCGACTAGCGGGAGAGGGCGGGGAGCTGTTTTTT.

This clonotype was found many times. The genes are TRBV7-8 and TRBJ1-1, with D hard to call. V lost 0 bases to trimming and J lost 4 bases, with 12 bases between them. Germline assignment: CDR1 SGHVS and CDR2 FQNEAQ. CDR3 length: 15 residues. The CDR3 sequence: CASSLARVLGTEAFF. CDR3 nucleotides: TGTGCCAGCAGCTTAGCGCGGGTACTCGGCACTGAAGCTTTCTTT.

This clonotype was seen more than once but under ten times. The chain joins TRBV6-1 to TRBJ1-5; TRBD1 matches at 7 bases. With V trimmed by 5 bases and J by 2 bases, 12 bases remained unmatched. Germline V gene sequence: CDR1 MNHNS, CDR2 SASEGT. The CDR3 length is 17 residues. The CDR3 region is CASSYFRDSQRNQPQHF. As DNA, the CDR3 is TGTGCCAGCAGTTACTTCCGGGACAGTCAGCGCAATCAGCCCCAGCATTTT.

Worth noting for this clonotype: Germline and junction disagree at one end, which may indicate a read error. CDR3 sequence: CASSLGVTSGTYGQYF. The DNA for the CDR3 is TGTGCCAGCAGCTTAGGAGTGACTAGCGGGACCTACGGGCAGTACTTC. The J gene is TRBJ2-7, the V gene TRBV7-9; 11 bases agree with TRBD2. The CDR3 consists of 16 residues. CDR1 and CDR2 (germline): SEHNR, FQNEAQ (reference sequence).

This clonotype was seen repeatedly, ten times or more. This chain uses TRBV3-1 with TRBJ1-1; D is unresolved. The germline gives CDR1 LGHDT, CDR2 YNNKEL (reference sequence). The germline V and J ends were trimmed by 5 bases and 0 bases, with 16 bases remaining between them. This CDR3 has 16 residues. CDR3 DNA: TGTGCCAGCAGCGAAGGTTACTTCGTAGTGAACACTGAAGCTTTCTTT. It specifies CASSEGYFVVNTEAFF.

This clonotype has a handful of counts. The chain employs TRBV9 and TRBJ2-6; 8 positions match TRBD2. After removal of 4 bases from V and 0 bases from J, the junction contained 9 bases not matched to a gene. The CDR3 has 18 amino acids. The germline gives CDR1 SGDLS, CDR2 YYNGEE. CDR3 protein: CASSPTPGTSSGANVLTF. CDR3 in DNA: TGTGCCAGCAGCCCCACCCCCGGGACTAGCTCTGGGGCCAACGTCCTGACTTTC.

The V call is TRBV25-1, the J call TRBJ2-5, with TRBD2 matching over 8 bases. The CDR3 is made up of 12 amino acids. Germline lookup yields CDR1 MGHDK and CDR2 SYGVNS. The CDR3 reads CASGTSDETQYF. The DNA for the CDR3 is TGTGCTAGCGGGACCTCCGATGAGACCCAGTACTTC.